This entry concerns a single TCR beta chain. Its antigen remains unknown. CDR1 and CDR2 (germline): SQVTM, ANQGSEA. With 4 bases clipped from V and 5 bases from J, the junction kept 6 bases outside the gene matches. CDR3 length: 13 amino acids. 60 Vbeta and 13 Jbeta primers were used in PCR. TCRdb keeps only in-frame clones here, not all; method: immunoSEQ multiplex PCR. The table gives 130,000 to 150,000 clones; the top ten clones make up roughly 2.7% of it. The record originates from a study of cytomegalovirus exposure and HLA in healthy donors. Study outcomes and limitations: In vitro, three CMV-associated chains proved specific for CMV antigens. Some V segments, including TRBV6-2 and TRBV6-3, were excluded as indistinguishable. An Asian-associated ancestry cluster reportedly showed fewer N-insertions than the roughly 600-donor mean in a later analysis.

The sequenced material came from PBMCs. This TCR was recovered from a man between 40 and 49 years old in good health and CMV-seronegative. This chain uses TRBV29-1 with TRBJ1-1; 8 positions match TRBD1. Here the CDR3 DNA reads TGCAGCGTTGTGACAGGGGTGAGGACTGAAGCTTTCTTT. Its translation: CSVVTGVRTEAFF.